Listed here are 11 T cell receptor beta chains from one sample, sequenced in a study of cytomegalovirus exposure and HLA in healthy donors. PCR was performed using 60 Vbeta and 13 Jbeta primers. Clones were sequenced by immunoSEQ multiplex PCR, and TCRdb holds only the in-frame ones, with some missing. The table shows roughly 190,000 clones, with 79% occurring only once. The material sequenced was PBMCs. These receptors came from a woman under 30 in good health and CMV-seronegative.

The V gene is TRBV18, the J gene TRBJ1-2, with TRBD1 as a possible D gene (6 bases). The CDR3 is 16 residues long. In germline, CDR1 is KGHSH, CDR2 LQKENI. Trimming removed 2 bases at V and 0 bases at J, with 13 bases between. The chain's CDR3 is CASSPGGSLSNYGYTF. CDR3 DNA sequence: TGTGCCAGCTCACCAGGGGGCTCCCTTTCTAACTATGGCTACACCTTC. The full variable domain, in which reference TRBV18 and TRBJ1-2 provide the parts outside the CDR3, is NAGVMQNPRHLVRRRGQEARLRCSPMKGHSHVYWYRQLPEEGLKFMVYLQKENIIDESGMPKERFSAEFPKEGPSILRIQQVVRGDSAAYFCASSPGGSLSNYGYTFGSGTRLTVV.

This rearrangement joins TRBV27 to TRBJ2-2; D ambiguous. CDR3 length: 15 residues. V dropped 5 bases and J dropped 1 base, with 11 bases sitting between them. CDR1 and CDR2 (germline): MNHEY, SMNVEV (reference sequence). The CDR3: CASSIRQGNTGELFF. The CDR3 DNA reads as TGTGCCAGCAGTATTCGACAAGGGAACACCGGGGAGCTGTTTTTT.

This chain links TRBV27 with TRBJ1-2; TRBD1 agrees at 7 bases. Germline CDR1 MNHEY, CDR2 SMNVEV (reference sequence). The CDR3 length is 14 residues. V lost 6 bases, J lost 1 base, and 5 bases stayed unmatched. This chain's CDR3 is CASSPGQSNYGYTF. The CDR3 DNA follows: TGTGCCAGCAGCCCGGGACAGAGTAACTATGGCTACACCTTC.

Here the CDR3 reads CASSSGTSGYNEQFF. The CDR3 bases are TGTGCCAGCAGCTCCGGGACTAGCGGCTACAATGAGCAGTTCTTC. This chain connects TRBV5-4 to TRBJ2-1, with 11 positions matching TRBD2. The CDR3 length is 15 residues. V was pared by 3 bases and J by 3 bases, with 2 bases of the junction left unmatched. CDR1 is SGHNT and CDR2 is YYREEE in the germline V gene (reference sequence).

The genes are TRBV19 and TRBJ2-1, with D possibly being TRBD2 (5 bases). Germline V lookup: CDR1 LNHDA, CDR2 SQIVND (reference sequence). This CDR3 spans 12 amino acids. With 2 bases removed from V and 13 bases from J, the gap between germline ends came to 12 bases. CDR3: CASSIKDFIQFF. CDR3 coding DNA: TGTGCCAGTAGTATAAAGGACTTTATCCAGTTCTTC.

The chain couples TRBV27 to TRBJ2-7, with D possibly matching TRBD2 (5 bases). With 1 base removed from V and 7 bases from J, the gap between germline ends came to 11 bases. This CDR3 comprises 13 residues. The germline CDR1 and CDR2 sequences are MNHEY and SMNVEV (reference sequence). CDR3 amino acids: CASSLLVGGEQYF. As DNA, the CDR3 is TGTGCCAGCAGTTTATTGGTCGGCGGGGAGCAGTACTTC.

The chain is built from TRBV4-2 and TRBJ1-5; D is uncertain. The length of the CDR3 is 13 residues. V was trimmed by 0 bases and J by 7 bases, leaving 7 bases between them. Germline lookup yields CDR1 LGHNA and CDR2 YNFKEQ. The chain's CDR3 is CASSQDRGQPQHF. The CDR3 DNA reads as TGTGCCAGCAGCCAAGATCGGGGACAGCCCCAGCATTTT.

This clone was found once. This chain connects TRBV6-5 to TRBJ1-5, with 12 nucleotides matching TRBD1. CDR3 length: 15 amino acids. Germline V CDR1 and CDR2: MNHEY, SVGAGI. Trimming removed 4 bases from V and 6 bases from J; junction bases left unmatched: 4. CDR3 residues: CASSSGTGGGQPQHF. The CDR3 DNA reads as TGTGCCAGCAGTTCCGGGACAGGGGGCGGTCAGCCCCAGCATTTT.

The V call is TRBV5-1, the J call TRBJ2-3; TRBD2 matches 8 bases. CDR3 length equals 18 residues. Looked up from germline, CDR1 is SGHRS and CDR2 is YFSETQ. Trimming at V came to 3 bases and at J to 2 bases, leaving 14 bases not matched to a gene. This chain's CDR3 is CASSSKYERLAPTDTQYF. CDR3 DNA sequence: TGCGCCAGCAGCTCCAAATACGAGAGACTAGCGCCCACAGATACGCAGTATTTT.

The chain uses TRBV28 and TRBJ1-1; D might be TRBD1 (6 bases). The germline V gene has CDR1 MDHEN and CDR2 SYDVKM. V dropped 1 base and J dropped 1 base, with 10 bases sitting between them. There are 15 residues in the CDR3. The CDR3 spells CASSLSQGPNTEAFF. DNA of the CDR3: TGTGCCAGCAGTTTATCTCAGGGGCCGAACACTGAAGCTTTCTTT.

The rearrangement uses TRBV6-5 and TRBJ2-7; 7 bases are a match to TRBD1. There are 14 residues in the CDR3. J lost 6 bases, V lost 5 bases, and 10 bases had no gene match. The germline V gene has CDR1 MNHEY and CDR2 SVGAGI. This CDR3 is CASSPNDRVREQYF. The CDR3 DNA reads as TGTGCCAGCAGTCCGAACGACAGGGTCCGCGAGCAGTACTTC.